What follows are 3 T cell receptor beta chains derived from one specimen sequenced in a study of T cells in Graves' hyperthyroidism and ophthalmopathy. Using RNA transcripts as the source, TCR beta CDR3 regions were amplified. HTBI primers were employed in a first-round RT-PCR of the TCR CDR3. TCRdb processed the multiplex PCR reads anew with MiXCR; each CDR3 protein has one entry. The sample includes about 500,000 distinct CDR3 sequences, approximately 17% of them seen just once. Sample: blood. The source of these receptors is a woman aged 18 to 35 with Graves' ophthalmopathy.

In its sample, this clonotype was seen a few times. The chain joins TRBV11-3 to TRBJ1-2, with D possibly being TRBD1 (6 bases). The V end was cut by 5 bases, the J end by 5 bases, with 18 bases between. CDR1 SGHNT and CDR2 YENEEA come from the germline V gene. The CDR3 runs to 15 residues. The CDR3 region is CASSPSRQDFYGYTF. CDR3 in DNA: TGTGCCAGCAGCCCCTCCCGACAGGATTTTTATGGCTACACCTTC.

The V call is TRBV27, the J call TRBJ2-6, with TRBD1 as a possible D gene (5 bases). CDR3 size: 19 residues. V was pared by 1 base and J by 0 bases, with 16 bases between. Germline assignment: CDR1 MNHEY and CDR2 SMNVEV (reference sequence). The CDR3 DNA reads TGTGCCAGCAGTTTATTTAGCCGACAGACCTTCTCTGGGGCCAACGTCCTGACTTTC. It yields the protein CASSLFSRQTFSGANVLTF.

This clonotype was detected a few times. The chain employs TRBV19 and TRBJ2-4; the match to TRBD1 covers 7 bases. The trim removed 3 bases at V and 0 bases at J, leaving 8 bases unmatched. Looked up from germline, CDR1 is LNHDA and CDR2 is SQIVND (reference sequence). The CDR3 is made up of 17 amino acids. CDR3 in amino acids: CASSIGRAGGAKNIQYF. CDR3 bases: TGTGCCAGTAGTATTGGTCGGGCAGGGGGAGCCAAAAACATTCAGTACTTC.